A single sample is the source of the 6 T cell receptor beta chains below, sequenced in a study of T cells in narcolepsy. TCRdb keeps only in-frame clones here, not all; method: immunoSEQ multiplex PCR. This sample has 20,000 to 30,000 clones, with 60% to 75% found just once. The sample consisted of memory (CD45RA-) CD4+ T cells from blood. Receptor source: a human donor in good health.

The chain carries TRBV14 and TRBJ2-7; a weak D match, TRBD1 (6 bases). This CDR3 is built from 13 residues. The ends were cut back, 0 bases at V and 6 bases at J, with 9 bases in the middle. CDR1 is SGHDN and CDR2 is FVKESK in the germline V gene. The CDR3 sequence is CASSQDSRGEQYF. The CDR3 DNA reads TGTGCCAGCAGCCAAGATTCCAGGGGCGAGCAGTACTTC. Filled out from reference TRBV14 and TRBJ2-7, the complete variable domain reads EAGVTQFPSHSVIEKGQTVTLRCDPISGHDNLYWYRRVMGKEIKFLLHFVKESKQDESGMPNNRFLAERTGGTYSTLKVQPAELEDSGVYFCASSQDSRGEQYFGPGTRLTVT.

J is TRBJ2-1 and V is TRBV5-1; 9 nucleotides line up with TRBD1. V shed 4 bases and J 9 bases; nucleotides not matched to a gene: 11. The CDR3 totals 15 residues. Germline CDR1 and CDR2: SGHRS and YFSETQ. The CDR3 reads CASSLRDRDGSEQFF. Written as DNA, the CDR3 is TGCGCCAGCAGCCTCCGGGACAGGGATGGGAGTGAGCAGTTCTTC.

The chain joins TRBV28 to TRBJ2-1; D possibly corresponds to TRBD1 (5 bases). The CDR3 has 13 residues. Germline V gives CDR1 MDHEN, CDR2 SYDVKM. Trimming pared 3 bases from V and 7 bases from J, leaving 10 bases between. CDR3 DNA sequence: TGTGCCAGCAGTTTCTGGGGCCTAAATGAGCAGTTCTTC. Protein: CASSFWGLNEQFF.

The chain links TRBV9 to TRBJ1-2; no clear D gene. The CDR3 length is 13 residues. V shed 0 bases and J shed 8 bases, with 11 bases lying between them. CDR1 and CDR2 from the germline V gene are SGDLS and YYNGEE. The CDR3 loop is CASSVGTGGGYTF. The DNA for the CDR3 is TGTGCCAGCAGCGTAGGAACGGGAGGAGGCTACACCTTC.

This clone was seen once. The rearrangement uses TRBV5-4 and TRBJ1-4; 7 bases map to TRBD1. Germline V gene sequence: CDR1 SGHNT, CDR2 YYREEE (reference sequence). The CDR3 sequence is 15 residues long. Losses at the gene ends were 4 bases for V and 8 bases for J; bases not matched to a gene: 11. The CDR3 sequence: CASSRSAGGAEKLFF. As DNA, the CDR3 is TGTGCCAGCAGCCGATCGGCAGGGGGGGCGGAAAAACTGTTTTTT. Looking up the rest from reference TRBV5-4 and TRBJ1-4 gives the full variable domain: ETGVTQSPTHLIKTRGQQVTLRCSSQSGHNTVSWYQQALGQGPQFIFQYYREEENGRGNFPPRFSGLQFPNYSSELNVNALELDDSALYLCASSRSAGGAEKLFFGSGTQLSVL.

Only a few counts were recorded for this clone. V and J are TRBV29-1 and TRBJ2-7, with TRBD1 identical over 9 bases. Germline-derived CDR1 and CDR2 are SQVTM and ANQGSEA. CDR3 length: 13 amino acids. Trimming at V came to 5 bases and at J to 3 bases, leaving 5 bases not matched to a gene. The CDR3 protein is CSVMGQGNYEQYF. The CDR3 DNA reads TGCAGCGTTATGGGACAGGGTAACTACGAGCAGTACTTC.